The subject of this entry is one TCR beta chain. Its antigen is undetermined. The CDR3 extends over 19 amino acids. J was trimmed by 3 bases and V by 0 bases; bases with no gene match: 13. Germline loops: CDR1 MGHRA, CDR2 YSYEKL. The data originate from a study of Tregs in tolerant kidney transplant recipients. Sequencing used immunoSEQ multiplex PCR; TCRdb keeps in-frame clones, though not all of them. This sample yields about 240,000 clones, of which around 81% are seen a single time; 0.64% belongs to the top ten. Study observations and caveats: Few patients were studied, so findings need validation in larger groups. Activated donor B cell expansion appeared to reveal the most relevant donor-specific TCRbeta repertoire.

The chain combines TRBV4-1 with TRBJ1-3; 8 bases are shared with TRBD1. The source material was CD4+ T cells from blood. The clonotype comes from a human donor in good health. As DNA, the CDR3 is TGCGCCAGCAGCCAAGACGGACAGGGAGCCCCGTTCGTTGGAAACACCATATATTTT. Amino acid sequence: CASSQDGQGAPFVGNTIYF.